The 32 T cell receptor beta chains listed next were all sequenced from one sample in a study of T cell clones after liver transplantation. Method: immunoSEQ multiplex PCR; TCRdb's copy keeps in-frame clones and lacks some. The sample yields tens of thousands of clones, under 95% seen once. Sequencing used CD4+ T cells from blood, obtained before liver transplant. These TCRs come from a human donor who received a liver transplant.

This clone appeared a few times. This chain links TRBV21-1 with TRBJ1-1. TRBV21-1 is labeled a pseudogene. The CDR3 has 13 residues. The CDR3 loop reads CASSRGVSTEAFF. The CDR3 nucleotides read TGTGCCAGCAGCAGGGGGGTGAGCACTGAAGCTTTCTTT.

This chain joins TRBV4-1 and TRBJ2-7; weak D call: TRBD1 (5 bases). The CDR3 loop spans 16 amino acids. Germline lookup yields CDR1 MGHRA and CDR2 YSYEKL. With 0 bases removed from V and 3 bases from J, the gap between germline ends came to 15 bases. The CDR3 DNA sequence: TGCGCCAGCAGCCAAGATCGATCCCTCAGGGACTACGAGCAGTACTTC. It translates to CASSQDRSLRDYEQYF.

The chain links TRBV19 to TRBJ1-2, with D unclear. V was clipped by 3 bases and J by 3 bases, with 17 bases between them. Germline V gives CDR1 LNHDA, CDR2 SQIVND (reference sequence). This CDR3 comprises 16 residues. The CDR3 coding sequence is TGTGCCAGTAGTATTGAGCTGAGCAGAGTCCACTATGGCTACACCTTC. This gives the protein CASSIELSRVHYGYTF.

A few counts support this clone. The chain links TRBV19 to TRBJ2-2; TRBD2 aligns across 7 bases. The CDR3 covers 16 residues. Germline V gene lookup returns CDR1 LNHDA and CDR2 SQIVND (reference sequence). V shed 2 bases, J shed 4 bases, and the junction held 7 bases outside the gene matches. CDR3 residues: CASSILGGPTTGELFF. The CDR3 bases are TGTGCCAGTAGTATACTGGGAGGGCCCACCACCGGGGAGCTGTTTTTT.

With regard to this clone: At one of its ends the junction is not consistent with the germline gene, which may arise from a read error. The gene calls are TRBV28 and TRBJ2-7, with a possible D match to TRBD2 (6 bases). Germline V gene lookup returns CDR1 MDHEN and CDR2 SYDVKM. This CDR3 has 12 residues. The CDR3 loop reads CASRTQDYGQYF. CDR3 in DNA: TGTGCCAGCAGGACCCAGGACTACGGGCAGTACTTC. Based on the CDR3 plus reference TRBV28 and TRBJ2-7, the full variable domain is DVKVTQSSRYLVKRTGEKVFLECVQDMDHENMFWYRQDPGLGLRLIYFSYDVKMKEKGDIPEGYSVSREKKERFSLILESASTNQTSMYLCASRTQDYGQYFGPGTRLTVT.

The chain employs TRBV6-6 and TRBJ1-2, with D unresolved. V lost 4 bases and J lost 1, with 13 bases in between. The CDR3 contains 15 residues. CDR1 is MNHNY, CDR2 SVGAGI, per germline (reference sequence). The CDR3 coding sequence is TGTGCCAGCAGTTCTCCGACACTTATTAACTATGGCTACACCTTC. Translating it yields CASSSPTLINYGYTF.

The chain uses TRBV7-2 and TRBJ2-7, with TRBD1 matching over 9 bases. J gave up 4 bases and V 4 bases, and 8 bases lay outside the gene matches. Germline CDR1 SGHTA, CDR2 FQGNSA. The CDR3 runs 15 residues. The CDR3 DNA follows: TGTGCCAGCAGCTGGAGACAGGGGGAGGGGTACGAGCAGTACTTC. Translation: CASSWRQGEGYEQYF.

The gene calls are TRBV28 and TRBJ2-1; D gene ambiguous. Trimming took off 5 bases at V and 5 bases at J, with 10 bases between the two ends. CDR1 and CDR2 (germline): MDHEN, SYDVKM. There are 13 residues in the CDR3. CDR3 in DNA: TGTGCCAGCAGTCCCCGACGGAACAATGAGCAGTTCTTC. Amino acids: CASSPRRNNEQFF.

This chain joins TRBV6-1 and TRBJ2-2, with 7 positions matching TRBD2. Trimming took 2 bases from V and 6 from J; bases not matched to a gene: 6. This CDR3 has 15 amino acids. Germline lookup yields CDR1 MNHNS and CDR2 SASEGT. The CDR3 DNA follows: TGTGCCAGCAGTGAACGGGCGGGAGTACCCGGGGAGCTGTTTTTT. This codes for CASSERAGVPGELFF.

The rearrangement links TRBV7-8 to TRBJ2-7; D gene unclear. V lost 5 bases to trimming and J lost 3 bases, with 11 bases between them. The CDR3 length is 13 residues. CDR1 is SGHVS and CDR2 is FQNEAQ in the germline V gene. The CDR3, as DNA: TGTGCCAGCAGCAATCTTTTAAGCTACGAGCAGTACTTC. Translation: CASSNLLSYEQYF.

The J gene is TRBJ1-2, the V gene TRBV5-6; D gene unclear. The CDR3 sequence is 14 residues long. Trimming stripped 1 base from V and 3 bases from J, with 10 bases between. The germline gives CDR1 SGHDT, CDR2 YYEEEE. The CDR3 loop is CASSLRSGDYGYTF. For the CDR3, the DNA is TGTGCCAGCAGCTTGAGGTCCGGAGACTATGGCTACACCTTC.

The CDR3 sequence: CASSPRLAANEQFF. The CDR3 DNA reads as TGTGCCAGCAGCCCCCGACTAGCAGCAAATGAGCAGTTCTTC. The chain carries TRBV13 and TRBJ2-1; 7 bases fit TRBD2. Germline assignment: CDR1 PRHDT and CDR2 FYEKMQ (reference sequence). The CDR3 runs 14 residues. With V trimmed by 5 bases and J by 7 bases, 8 bases remained unmatched. Using reference TRBV13 and TRBJ2-1 for the parts outside the CDR3, the full variable domain is AAGVIQSPRHLIKEKRETATLKCYPIPRHDTVYWYQQGPGQDPQFLISFYEKMQSDKGSIPDRFSAQQFSDYHSELNMSSLELGDSALYFCASSPRLAANEQFFGPGTRLTVL.

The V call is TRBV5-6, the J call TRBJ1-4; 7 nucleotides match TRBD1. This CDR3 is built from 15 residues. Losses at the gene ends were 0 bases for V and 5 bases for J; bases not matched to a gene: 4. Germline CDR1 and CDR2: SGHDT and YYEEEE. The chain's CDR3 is CASSLVGRGNEKLFF. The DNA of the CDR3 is TGTGCCAGCAGCTTGGTTGGCAGGGGGAATGAAAAACTGTTTTTT.

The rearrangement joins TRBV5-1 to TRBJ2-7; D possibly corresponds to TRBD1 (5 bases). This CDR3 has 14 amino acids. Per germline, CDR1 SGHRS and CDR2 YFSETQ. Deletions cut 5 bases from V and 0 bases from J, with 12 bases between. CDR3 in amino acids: CASRQVSVSYEQYF. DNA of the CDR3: TGCGCCAGCAGACAGGTTTCGGTCTCCTACGAGCAGTACTTC. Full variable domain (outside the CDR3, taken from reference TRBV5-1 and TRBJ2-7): KAGVTQTPRYLIKTRGQQVTLSCSPISGHRSVSWYQQTPGQGLQFLFEYFSETQRNKGNFPGRFSGRQFSNSRSEMNVSTLELGDSALYLCASRQVSVSYEQYFGPGTRLTVT.

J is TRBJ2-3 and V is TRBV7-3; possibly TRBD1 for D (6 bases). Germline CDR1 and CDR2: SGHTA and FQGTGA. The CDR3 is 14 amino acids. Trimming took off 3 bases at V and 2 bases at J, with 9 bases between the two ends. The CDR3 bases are TGTGCCAGCAGCTTCGACAGGAACACAGATACGCAGTATTTT. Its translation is CASSFDRNTDTQYF.

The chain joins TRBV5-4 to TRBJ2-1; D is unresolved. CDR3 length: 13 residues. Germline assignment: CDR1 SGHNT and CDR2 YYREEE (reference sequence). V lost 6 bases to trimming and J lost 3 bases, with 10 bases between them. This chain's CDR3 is CASMKAGYNEQFF. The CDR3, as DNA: TGTGCCAGCATGAAGGCAGGCTACAATGAGCAGTTCTTC.

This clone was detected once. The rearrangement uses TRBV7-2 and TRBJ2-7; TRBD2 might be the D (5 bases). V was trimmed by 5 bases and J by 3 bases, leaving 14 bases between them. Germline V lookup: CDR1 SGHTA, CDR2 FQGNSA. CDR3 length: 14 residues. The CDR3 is CASSPFAGIYEQYF. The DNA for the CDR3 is TGTGCCAGCAGCCCCTTCGCGGGCATCTACGAGCAGTACTTC. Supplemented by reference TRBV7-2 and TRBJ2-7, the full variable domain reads GAGVSQSPSNKVTEKGKDVELRCDPISGHTALYWYRQSLGQGLEFLIYFQGNSAPDKSGLPSDRFSAERTGGSVSTLTIQRTQQEDSAVYLCASSPFAGIYEQYFGPGTRLTVT.

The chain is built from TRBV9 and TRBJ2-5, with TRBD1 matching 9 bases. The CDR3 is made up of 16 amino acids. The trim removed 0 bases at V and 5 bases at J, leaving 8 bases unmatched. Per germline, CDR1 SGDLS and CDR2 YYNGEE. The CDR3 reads CASSVALGTGSETQYF. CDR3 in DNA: TGTGCCAGCAGCGTAGCTTTGGGGACAGGGAGCGAGACCCAGTACTTC.

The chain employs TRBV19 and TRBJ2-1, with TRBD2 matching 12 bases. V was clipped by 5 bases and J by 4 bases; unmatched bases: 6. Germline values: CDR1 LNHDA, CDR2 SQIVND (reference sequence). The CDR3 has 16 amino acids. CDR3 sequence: CASSSRLAGAYNEQFF. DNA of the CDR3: TGTGCCAGTAGTTCCCGACTAGCGGGAGCGTACAATGAGCAGTTCTTC.

CDR3 sequence reads: CASSDGRASGSYNEQFF. DNA of the CDR3: TGTGCCAGCAGTGACGGTCGGGCTAGCGGGTCCTACAATGAGCAGTTCTTC. The gene calls are TRBV25-1 and TRBJ2-1; 8 bases map to TRBD2. Unmatched junction bases numbered 8, after V lost 3 bases and J lost 1 base. The germline gives CDR1 MGHDK, CDR2 SYGVNS. The CDR3 has 17 residues. Complete variable domain (other parts from reference TRBV25-1 and TRBJ2-1): EADIYQTPRYLVIGTGKKITLECSQTMGHDKMYWYQQDPGMELHLIHYSYGVNSTEKGDLSSESTVSRIRTEHFPLTLESARPSHTSQYLCASSDGRASGSYNEQFFGPGTRLTVL.

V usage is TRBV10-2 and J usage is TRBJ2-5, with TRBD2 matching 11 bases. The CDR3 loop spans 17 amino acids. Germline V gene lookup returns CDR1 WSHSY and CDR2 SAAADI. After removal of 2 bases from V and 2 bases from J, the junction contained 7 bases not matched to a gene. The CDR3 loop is CASSEILTSGDQETQYF. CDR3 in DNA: TGCGCCAGCAGTGAGATTTTGACTAGCGGGGATCAAGAGACCCAGTACTTC.

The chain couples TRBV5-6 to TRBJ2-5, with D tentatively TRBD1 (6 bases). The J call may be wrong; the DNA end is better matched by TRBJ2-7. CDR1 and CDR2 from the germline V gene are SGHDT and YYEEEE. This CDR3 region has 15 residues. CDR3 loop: CASSPRGSAPYEQYF. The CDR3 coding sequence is TGTGCCAGCAGCCCCAGGGGAAGCGCCCCCTACGAGCAGTACTTC.

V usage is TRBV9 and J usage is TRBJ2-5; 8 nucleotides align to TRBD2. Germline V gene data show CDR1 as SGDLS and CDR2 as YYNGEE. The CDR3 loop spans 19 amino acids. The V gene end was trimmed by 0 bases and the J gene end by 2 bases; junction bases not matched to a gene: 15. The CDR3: CASSVVVSGRDMLQETQYF. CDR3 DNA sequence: TGTGCCAGCAGCGTAGTAGTGAGCGGGAGAGATATGCTTCAAGAGACCCAGTACTTC.

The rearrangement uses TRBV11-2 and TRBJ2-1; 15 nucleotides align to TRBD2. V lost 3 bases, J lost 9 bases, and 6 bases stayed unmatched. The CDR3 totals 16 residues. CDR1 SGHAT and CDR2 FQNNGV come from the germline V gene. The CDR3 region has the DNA TGTGCCAGCAGCTTGGGGACTAGCGGGAGGATGGGTGAGCAGTTCTTC. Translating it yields CASSLGTSGRMGEQFF.

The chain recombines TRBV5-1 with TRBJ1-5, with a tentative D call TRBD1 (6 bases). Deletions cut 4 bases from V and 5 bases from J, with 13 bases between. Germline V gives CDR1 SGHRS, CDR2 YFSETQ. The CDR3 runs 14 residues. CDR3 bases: TGCGCCAGCAGCATGGGGGGCTGGGATCAGCCCCAGCATTTT. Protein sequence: CASSMGGWDQPQHF.

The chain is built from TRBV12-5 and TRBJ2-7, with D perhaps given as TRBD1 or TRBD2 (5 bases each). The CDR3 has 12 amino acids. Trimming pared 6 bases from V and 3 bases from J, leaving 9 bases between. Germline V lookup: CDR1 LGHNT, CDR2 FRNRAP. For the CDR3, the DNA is TGTGCTAGTGGACGGGACGGCTACGAGCAGTACTTC. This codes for CASGRDGYEQYF.

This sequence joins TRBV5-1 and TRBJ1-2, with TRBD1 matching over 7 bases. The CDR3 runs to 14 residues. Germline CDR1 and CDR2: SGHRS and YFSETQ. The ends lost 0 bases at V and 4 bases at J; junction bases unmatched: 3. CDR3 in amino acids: CASSLGQGGYGYTF. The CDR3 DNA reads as TGCGCCAGCAGCTTGGGACAGGGTGGCTATGGCTACACCTTC.

The DNA of the CDR3 is TGCAGCGTTGAGTCCGGGACAGGCAATCAGCCCCAGCATTTT. Translation gives CSVESGTGNQPQHF. The V call is TRBV29-1, the J call TRBJ1-5, with 7 bases identical to TRBD1. This CDR3 contains 14 residues. Germline V gene data show CDR1 as SQVTM and CDR2 as ANQGSEA. The trim removed 3 bases at V and 2 bases at J, leaving 4 bases unmatched.

The CDR3 loop reads CASSPAGGEDGYTF. As DNA, the CDR3 is TGTGCCAGCAGTCCCGCGGGGGGGGAGGATGGCTACACCTTC. The gene calls are TRBV7-8 and TRBJ1-2; the D gene is possibly TRBD1 (5 bases). This CDR3 comprises 14 residues. Germline V gene data show CDR1 as SGHVS and CDR2 as FQNEAQ. V lost 6 bases to trimming and J lost 6 bases, with 17 bases between them.

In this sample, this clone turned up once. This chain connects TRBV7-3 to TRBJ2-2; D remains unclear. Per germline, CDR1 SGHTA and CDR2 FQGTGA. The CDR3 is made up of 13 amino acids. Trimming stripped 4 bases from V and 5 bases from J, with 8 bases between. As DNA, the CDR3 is TGTGCCAGCAGCTCCGGTCTTACCGGGGAGCTGTTTTTT. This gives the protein CASSSGLTGELFF.

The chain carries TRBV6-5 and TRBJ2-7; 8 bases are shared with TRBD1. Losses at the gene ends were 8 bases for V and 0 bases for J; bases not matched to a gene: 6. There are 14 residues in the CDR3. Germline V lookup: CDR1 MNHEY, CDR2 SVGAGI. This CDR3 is CASSWTGSSYEQYF. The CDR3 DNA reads TGTGCCAGCTCCTGGACAGGGAGCTCCTACGAGCAGTACTTC.

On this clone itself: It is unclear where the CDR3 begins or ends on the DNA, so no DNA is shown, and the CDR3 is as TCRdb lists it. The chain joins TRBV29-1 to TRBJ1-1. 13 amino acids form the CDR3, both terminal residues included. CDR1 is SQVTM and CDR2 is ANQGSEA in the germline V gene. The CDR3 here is CSVVLGTGTEAFF.